This T cell receptor beta chain stems from a study of early T cells in non-severe SARS-CoV-2 infection. Study overall: Alpha and beta chains were unpaired, from unsorted whole-blood bulk RNA.

With respect to this clonotype: Its antigen is not identified.

Molecules of cDNA were individually given unique molecular identifiers that were attached to them. TCRdb recomputed calls from the 5' RACE reads with MiXCR, one row per CDR3 protein. The sample has more than 55,000 distinct CDR3 sequences; 5% to 6.5% are singletons. Points from the study as a whole: Sequences matched to VDJdb favored anti-spike CD8 responses, while private and CD4 specificities were missed.

The CDR3 contains 15 residues. Trimming pared 2 bases from V and 4 bases from J, leaving 15 bases between. Germline-derived CDR1 and CDR2 are DFQATT and SNEGSKA (reference sequence). Sequences were derived from whole blood, sampled at baseline. The chain combines TRBV20-1 with TRBJ2-1, with D unresolved. This clonotype was sampled from an adult who was a healthcare worker with PCR-confirmed SARS-CoV-2 infection or an uninfected control (not recorded which). The CDR3 DNA reads TGCAGTGCTAGAATCTGGTCTACTCTGTACAATGAGCAGTTCTTC. Translation gives CSARIWSTLYNEQFF.